This TCR beta chain was recorded in a study of PD-1 blockade in mismatch repair-deficient tumors listed by TCRdb under 2017. Turning to the overall study: Between September 2013 and September 2016, the trial enrolled some 86 consecutive patients with approximately 13 mismatch repair-deficient cancer types, every one of whom had been previously treated and was progressing. Deep sequencing of TCR CDR3 regions was used to track tumor-associated T cell clones in peripheral blood of patients responding to PD-1 blockade. General conclusions and limits of the study: Tumor-resident clones, often undetectable in blood before treatment, expanded rapidly after pembrolizumab and then contracted, generally before radiologic responses.

The time point tag for this specimen amounts to: peripheral blood before pembrolizumab. For every enrolled patient, mismatch repair deficiency was confirmed by either polymerase chain reaction or immunohistochemistry. TCR sequencing was performed for a few patients who responded to pembrolizumab therapy. In the phase II trial, pembrolizumab PD-1 blockade was tested prospectively in advanced mismatch repair-deficient cancers, no matter which tissue of origin the cancers came from. Peripheral blood T cell samples were collected serially, before PD-1 blockade began and at several time points afterward. Blood sampling times were expressed in weeks after the first pembrolizumab dose. The germline V gene supplies CDR1 SGHRS and CDR2 YFSETQ. Including cysteine and phenylalanine, the CDR3 has 15 amino acids. Just the 45-base CDR3 DNA is kept, in frame starting at base 1. The germline V end is reduced by 3 bases and the J end by 0 bases; junction bases left unmatched: 4.

Details on this clone: No antigen is known for it. Base-call qualities are not available, and no considerably larger clone is one nucleotide away.

Library method: the immunoSEQ multiplex PCR assay. This immuneACCESS table, as held by TCRdb, lists in-frame sequences with V and J called but not all clones. Of the missing ones, under half trace to an unresolved V gene in checked studies; the others have no known cause. This sample is represented by tens of thousands of clones; approximately 84% of them were singletons. The top ten hold 2.5% to 3.5% of the sample. Rearrangement joined TRBV5-1 to TRBJ1-1; 8 middle bases align to TRBD1. The sequence was obtained from an adult with mismatch repair-deficient cancer. The input for sequencing was PBMCs, taken before pembrolizumab treatment. The CDR3 region reads CASSSRQGMNTEAFF. The nucleotides read TGCGCCAGCAGCTCTCGACAGGGGATGAACACTGAAGCTTTCTTT.